This TCR beta chain was retrieved from a study of TIL therapy for anti-PD-1-resistant metastatic lung cancer. Study in general: Progressing patients received lymphodepletion, expanded TIL infusion and IL-2. Study-wide results and limits: Infused TIL clonotypes partially replaced the baseline blood repertoire, then decayed over months.

Sequencing used immunoSEQ v3. Sequencing depth was 1.5 million to 2 million read pairs for survey level, about 5-6 million for deep. Assay used: immunoSEQ multiplex PCR; TCRdb lists only in-frame clones, some missing. The data contain 50,000 or so clones, 79% of them singletons. CDR3 length: 13 residues. Trimming shortened V by 5 bases and J by 3 bases, and 10 bases separated the two germline ends. Germline assignment: CDR1 SEHNR and CDR2 FQNEAQ (reference sequence). Time point noted: pre-treatment sample, taken before nivolumab and TIL therapy. Details on this clone: No antigen is known for it.

The receptor was isolated from a woman aged 30 to 85 with non-small cell lung cancer. The sequencing here drew on blood, taken at baseline. The chain recombines TRBV7-9 with TRBJ1-2; D uncertain. DNA for the CDR3: TGTGCCAGCAGCCCGGACTTTGACTATGGCTACACCTTC. It specifies CASSPDFDYGYTF.